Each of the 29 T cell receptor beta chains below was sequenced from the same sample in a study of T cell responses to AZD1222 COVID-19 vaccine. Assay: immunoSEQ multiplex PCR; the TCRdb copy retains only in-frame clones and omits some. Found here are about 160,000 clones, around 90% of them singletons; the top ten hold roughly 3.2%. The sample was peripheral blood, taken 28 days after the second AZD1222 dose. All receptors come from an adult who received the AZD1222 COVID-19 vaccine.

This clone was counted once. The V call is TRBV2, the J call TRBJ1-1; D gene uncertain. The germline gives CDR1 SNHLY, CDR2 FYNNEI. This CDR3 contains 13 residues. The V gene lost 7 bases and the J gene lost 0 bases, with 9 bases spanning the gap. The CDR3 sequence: CASTTQLNTEAFF. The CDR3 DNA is TGTGCCAGCACCACTCAGCTGAACACTGAAGCTTTCTTT.

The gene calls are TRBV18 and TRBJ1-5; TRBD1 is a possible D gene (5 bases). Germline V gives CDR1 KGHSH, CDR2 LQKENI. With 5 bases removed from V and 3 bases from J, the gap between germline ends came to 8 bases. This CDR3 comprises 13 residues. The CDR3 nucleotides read TGTGCCAGCTCAGGGGGTCCCAATCAGCCCCAGCATTTT. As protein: CASSGGPNQPQHF.

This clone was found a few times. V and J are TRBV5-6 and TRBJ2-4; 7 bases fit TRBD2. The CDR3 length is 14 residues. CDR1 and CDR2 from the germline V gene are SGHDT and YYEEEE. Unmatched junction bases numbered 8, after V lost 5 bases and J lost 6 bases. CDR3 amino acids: CASSFSGLPNIQYF. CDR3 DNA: TGTGCCAGCAGTTTTTCGGGACTACCAAACATTCAGTACTTC.

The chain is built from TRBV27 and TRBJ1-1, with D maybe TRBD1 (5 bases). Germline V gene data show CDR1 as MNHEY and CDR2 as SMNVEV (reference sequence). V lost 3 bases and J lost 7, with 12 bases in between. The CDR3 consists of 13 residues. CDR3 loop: CASSFGAGSEAFF. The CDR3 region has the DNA TGTGCCAGCAGTTTTGGGGCGGGCAGTGAAGCTTTCTTT.

The CDR3 reads CATSRVGPSGDTIYF. In nucleotides, the CDR3 is TGTGCCACCAGCAGGGTAGGACCCTCGGGAGACACCATATATTTT. The chain carries TRBV15 and TRBJ1-3; D gene uncertain. Trimming left V 3 bases short and J 8 bases short, with 17 bases between. The CDR3 covers 15 residues. CDR1 and CDR2 (germline): LNHNV, YYDKDF (reference sequence). Combining the CDR3 with reference TRBV15 and TRBJ1-3 gives the whole variable domain DAMVIQNPRYQVTQFGKPVTLSCSQTLNHNVMYWYQQKSSQAPKLLFHYYDKDFNNEADTPDNFQSRRPNTSFCFLDIRSPGLGDTAMYLCATSRVGPSGDTIYFGEGSWLTVV.

The CDR3 loop is CASSQESPKGGNTIYF. The CDR3 coding sequence is TGTGCCAGCAGCCAAGAATCCCCCAAAGGTGGAAACACCATATATTTT. The chain recombines TRBV4-2 with TRBJ1-3, with D uncertain. Trimming removed 0 bases at V and 3 bases at J, with 12 bases between. Germline lookup yields CDR1 LGHNA and CDR2 YNFKEQ. The CDR3 length is 16 residues.

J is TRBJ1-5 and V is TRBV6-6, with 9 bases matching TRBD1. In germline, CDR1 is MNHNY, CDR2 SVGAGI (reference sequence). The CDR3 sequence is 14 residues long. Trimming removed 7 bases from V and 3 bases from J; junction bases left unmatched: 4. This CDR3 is CASKAQGANQPQHF. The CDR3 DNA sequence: TGTGCCAGCAAAGCACAGGGGGCCAATCAGCCCCAGCATTTT.

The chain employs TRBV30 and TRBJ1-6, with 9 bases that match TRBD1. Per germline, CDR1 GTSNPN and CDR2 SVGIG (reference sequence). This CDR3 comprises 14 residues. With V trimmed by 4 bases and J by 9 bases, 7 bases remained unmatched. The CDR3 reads CAWTGQGLGSPLHF. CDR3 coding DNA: TGTGCCTGGACGGGACAGGGTCTAGGTTCACCCCTCCACTTT.

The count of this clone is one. This CDR3 is CASSRGEKLFF. The CDR3 DNA reads as TGTGCCAGCAGCCGGGGTGAAAAACTGTTTTTT. The V call is TRBV12-3 or TRBV12-4, the J call TRBJ1-4; D is unclear. V was clipped by 6 bases and J by 7 bases, with 6 bases between them. The CDR3 runs to 11 residues.

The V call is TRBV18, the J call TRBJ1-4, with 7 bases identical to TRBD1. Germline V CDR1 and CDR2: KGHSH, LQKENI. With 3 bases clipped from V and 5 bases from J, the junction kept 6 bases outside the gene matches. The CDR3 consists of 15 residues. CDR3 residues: CASSPFGTVNEKLFF. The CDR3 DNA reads TGTGCCAGCTCACCTTTTGGGACAGTGAATGAAAAACTGTTTTTT.

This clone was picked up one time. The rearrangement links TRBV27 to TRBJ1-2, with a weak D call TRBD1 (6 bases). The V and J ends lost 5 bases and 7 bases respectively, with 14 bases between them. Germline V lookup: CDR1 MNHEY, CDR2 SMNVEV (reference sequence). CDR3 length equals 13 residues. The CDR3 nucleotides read TGTGCCAGCAGTACAGGGTCTTTTGGTGGCTACACCTTC. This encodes CASSTGSFGGYTF.

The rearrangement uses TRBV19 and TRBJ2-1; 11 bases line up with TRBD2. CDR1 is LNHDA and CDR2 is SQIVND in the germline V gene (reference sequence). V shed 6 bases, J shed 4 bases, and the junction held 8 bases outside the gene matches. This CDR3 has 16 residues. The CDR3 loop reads CASSETGTSGYNEQFF. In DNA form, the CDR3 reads TGTGCCAGTAGCGAAACCGGGACTAGCGGATACAATGAGCAGTTCTTC.

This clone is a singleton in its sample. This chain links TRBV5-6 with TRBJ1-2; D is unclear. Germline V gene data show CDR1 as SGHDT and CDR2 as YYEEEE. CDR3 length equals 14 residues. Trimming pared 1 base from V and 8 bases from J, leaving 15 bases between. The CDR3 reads CASSLSGPTKGYTF. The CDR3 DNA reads TGTGCCAGCAGCTTGTCGGGCCCTACGAAAGGCTACACCTTC.

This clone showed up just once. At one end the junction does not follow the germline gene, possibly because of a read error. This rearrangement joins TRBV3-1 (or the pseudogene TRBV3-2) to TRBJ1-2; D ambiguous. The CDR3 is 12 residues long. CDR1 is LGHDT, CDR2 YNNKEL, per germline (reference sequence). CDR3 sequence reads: CASSQDISVLDF. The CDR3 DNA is TGTGCCAGCAGCCAAGATATAAGCGTGCTCGACTTC.

The CDR3 DNA is TGTGCCAGCTCGCGGGAGAGCAATCAGCCCCAGCATTTT. Its protein product is CASSRESNQPQHF. The chain uses TRBV18 and TRBJ1-5, with D hard to call. Germline CDR1 KGHSH, CDR2 LQKENI. The CDR3 spans 13 residues. The V gene lost 6 bases and the J gene lost 1 base, with 7 bases spanning the gap.

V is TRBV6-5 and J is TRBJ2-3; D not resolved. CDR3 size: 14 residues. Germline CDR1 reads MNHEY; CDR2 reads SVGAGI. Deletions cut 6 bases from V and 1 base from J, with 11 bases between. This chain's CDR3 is CASSWVAGTDTQYF. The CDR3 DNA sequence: TGTGCCAGCAGCTGGGTGGCTGGCACAGATACGCAGTATTTT.

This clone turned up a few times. This CDR3 reads CATIRLASTGELFF. In DNA, the CDR3 is TGTGCCACCATACGCCTAGCGAGCACCGGGGAGCTGTTTTTT. This chain uses TRBV27 with TRBJ2-2; TRBD2 is a possible D gene (6 bases). The CDR3 is 14 residues long. Trimming pared 10 bases from V and 4 bases from J, leaving 16 bases between. Germline assignment: CDR1 MNHEY and CDR2 SMNVEV (reference sequence).

The DNA of the CDR3 is TGTGCCAGCAGCCTCGAGACAGGGGGAGATTCACCCCTCCACTTT. Its protein product is CASSLETGGDSPLHF. The chain links TRBV7-9 to TRBJ1-6, with TRBD1 matching 9 bases. The V gene's germline CDR1 is SEHNR and CDR2 FQNEAQ (reference sequence). The CDR3 has 15 residues. The V segment lost 5 bases and the J segment 8 bases; nucleotides outside the gene matches: 7.

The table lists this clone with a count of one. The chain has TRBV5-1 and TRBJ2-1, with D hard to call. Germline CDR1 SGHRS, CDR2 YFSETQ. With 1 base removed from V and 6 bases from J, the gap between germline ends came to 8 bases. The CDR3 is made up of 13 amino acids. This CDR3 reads CASSLPQSNEQFF. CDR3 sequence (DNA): TGCGCCAGCAGCTTGCCACAAAGCAATGAGCAGTTCTTC.

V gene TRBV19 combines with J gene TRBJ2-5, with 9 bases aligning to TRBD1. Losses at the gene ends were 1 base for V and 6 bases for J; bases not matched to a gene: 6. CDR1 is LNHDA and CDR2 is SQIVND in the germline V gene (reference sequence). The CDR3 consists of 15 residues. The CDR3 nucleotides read TGTGCCAGTAGTATAGCGACAGGGGGAGGAAAGACCCAGTACTTC. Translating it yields CASSIATGGGKTQYF.

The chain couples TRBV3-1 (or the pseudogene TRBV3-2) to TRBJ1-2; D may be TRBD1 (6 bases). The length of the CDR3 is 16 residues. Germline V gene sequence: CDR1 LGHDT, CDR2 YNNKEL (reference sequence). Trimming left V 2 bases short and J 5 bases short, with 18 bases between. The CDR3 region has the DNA TGTGCCAGCAGCCAATTGGGGGGCAGAGGGGTTTATGGCTACACCTTC. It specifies CASSQLGGRGVYGYTF.

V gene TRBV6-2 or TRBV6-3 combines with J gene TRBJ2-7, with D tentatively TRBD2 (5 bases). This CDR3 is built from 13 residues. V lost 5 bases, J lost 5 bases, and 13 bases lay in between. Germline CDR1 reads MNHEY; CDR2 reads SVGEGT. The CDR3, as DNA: TGTGCCAGCAGTCCCGCCGAGGGCCACGAGCAGTACTTC. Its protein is CASSPAEGHEQYF.

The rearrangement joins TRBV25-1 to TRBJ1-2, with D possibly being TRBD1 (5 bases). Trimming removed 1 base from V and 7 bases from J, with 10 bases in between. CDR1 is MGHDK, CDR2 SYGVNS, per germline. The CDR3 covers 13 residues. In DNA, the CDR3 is TGTGCCAGCAGTGAATCGGGGGTTGGTGGCTACACCTTC. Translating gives CASSESGVGGYTF.

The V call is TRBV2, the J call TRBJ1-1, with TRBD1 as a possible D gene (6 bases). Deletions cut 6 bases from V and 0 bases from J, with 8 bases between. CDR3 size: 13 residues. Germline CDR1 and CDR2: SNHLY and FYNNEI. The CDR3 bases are TGTGCCAGCAGGACAGGAATGAACACTGAAGCTTTCTTT. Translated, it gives CASRTGMNTEAFF.

The CDR3 spells CASSQVGHTEAFF. For the CDR3, the DNA is TGTGCCAGCAGCCAAGTCGGTCACACTGAAGCTTTCTTT. This sequence joins TRBV3-1 (or the pseudogene TRBV3-2) and TRBJ1-1; no definite D call. The CDR3 is made up of 13 amino acids. CDR1 and CDR2 from the germline V gene are LGHDT and YNNKEL (reference sequence). Trimming removed 1 base at V and 3 bases at J, with 6 bases between.

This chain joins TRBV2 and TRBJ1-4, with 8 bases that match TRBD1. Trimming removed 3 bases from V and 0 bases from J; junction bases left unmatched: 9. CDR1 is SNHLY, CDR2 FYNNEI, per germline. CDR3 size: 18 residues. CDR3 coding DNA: TGTGCCAGCAGTGACCGCGGGACAGGCTATACAACTAATGAAAAACTGTTTTTT. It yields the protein CASSDRGTGYTTNEKLFF.

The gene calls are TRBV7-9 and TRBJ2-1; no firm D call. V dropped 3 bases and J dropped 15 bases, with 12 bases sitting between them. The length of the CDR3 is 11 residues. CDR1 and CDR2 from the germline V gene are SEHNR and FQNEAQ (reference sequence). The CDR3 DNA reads TGTGCCAGCAGCTTTGCCGGGCCCGTGTTCTTC. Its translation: CASSFAGPVFF.

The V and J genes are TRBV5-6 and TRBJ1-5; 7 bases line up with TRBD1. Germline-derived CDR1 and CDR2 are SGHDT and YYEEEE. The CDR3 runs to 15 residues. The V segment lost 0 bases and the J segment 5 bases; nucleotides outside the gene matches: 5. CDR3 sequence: CASSLVRDRDQPQHF. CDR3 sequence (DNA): TGTGCCAGCAGCTTGGTTCGGGACAGAGATCAGCCCCAGCATTTT.

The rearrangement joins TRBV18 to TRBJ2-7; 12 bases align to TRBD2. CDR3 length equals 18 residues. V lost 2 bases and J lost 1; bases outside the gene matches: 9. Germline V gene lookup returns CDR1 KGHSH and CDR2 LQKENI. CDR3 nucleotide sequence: TGTGCCAGCTCACCAAAAGGTCTAGCGGGAGGGTTATCCTACGAGCAGTACTTC. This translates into CASSPKGLAGGLSYEQYF. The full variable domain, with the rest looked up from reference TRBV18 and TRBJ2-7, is NAGVMQNPRHLVRRRGQEARLRCSPMKGHSHVYWYRQLPEEGLKFMVYLQKENIIDESGMPKERFSAEFPKEGPSILRIQQVVRGDSAAYFCASSPKGLAGGLSYEQYFGPGTRLTVT.